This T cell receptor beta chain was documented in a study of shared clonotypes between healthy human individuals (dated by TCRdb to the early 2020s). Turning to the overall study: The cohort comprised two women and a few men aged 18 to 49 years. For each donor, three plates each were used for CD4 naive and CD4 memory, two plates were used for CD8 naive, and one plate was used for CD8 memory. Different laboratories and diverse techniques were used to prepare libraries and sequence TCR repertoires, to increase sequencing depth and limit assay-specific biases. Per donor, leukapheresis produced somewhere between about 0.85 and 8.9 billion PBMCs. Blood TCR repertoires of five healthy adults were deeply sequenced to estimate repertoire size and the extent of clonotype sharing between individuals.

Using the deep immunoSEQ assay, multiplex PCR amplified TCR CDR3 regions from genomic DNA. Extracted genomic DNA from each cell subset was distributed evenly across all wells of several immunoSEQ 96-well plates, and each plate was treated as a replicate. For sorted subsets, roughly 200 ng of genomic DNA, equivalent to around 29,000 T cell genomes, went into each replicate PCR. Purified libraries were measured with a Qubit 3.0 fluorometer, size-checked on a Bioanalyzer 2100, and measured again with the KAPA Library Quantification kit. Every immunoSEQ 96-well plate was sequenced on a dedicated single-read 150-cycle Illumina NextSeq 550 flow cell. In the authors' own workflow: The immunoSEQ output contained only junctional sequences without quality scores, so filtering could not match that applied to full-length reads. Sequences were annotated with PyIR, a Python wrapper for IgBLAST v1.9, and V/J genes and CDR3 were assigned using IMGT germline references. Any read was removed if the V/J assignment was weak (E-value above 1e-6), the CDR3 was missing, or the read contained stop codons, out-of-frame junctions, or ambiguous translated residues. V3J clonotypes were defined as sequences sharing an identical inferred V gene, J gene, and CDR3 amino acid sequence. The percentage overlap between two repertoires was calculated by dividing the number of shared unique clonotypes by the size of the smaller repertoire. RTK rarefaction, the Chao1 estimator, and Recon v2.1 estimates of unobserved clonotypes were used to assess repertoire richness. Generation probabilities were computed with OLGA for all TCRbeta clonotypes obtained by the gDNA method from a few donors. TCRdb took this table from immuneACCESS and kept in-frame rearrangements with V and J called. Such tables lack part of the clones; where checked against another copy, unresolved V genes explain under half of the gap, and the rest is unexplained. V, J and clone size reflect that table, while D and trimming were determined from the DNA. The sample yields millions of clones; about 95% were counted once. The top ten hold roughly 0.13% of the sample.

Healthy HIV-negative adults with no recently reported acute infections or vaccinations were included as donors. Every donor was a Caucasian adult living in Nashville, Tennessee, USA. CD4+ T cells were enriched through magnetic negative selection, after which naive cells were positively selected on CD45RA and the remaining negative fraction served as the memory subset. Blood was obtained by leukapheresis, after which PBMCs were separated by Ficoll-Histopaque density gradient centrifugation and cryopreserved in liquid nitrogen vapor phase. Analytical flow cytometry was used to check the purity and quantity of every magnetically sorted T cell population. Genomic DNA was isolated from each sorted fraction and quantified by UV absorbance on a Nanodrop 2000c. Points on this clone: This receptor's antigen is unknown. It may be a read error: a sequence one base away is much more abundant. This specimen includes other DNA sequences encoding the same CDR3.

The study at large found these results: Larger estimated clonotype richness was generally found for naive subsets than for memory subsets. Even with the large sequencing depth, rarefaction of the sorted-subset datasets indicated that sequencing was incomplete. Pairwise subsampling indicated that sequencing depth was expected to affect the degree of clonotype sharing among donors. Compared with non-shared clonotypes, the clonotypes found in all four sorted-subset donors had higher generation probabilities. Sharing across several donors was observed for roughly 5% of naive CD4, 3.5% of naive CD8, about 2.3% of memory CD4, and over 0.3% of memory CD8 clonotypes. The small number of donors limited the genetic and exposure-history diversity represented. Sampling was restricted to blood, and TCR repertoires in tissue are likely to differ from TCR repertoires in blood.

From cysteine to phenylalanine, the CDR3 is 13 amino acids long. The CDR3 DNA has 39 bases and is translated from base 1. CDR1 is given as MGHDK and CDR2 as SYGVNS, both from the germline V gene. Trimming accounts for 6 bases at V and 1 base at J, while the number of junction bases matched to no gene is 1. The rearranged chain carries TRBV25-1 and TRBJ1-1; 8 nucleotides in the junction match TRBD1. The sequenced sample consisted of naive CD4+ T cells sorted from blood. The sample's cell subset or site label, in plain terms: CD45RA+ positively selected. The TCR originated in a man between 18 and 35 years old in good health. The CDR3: CASSGQGNTEAFF. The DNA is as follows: TGTGCCAGCAGCGGACAGGGGAACACTGAAGCTTTCTTT.